The clone carrying this TCR beta chain was observed a handful of times. Antigen unknown. The isolated RNA, all of it, was reverse transcribed, so expressed TCRB transcripts were what got sequenced. The average read count of naive, central memory and regulatory T cell samples was several million. Profiled with immunoSEQ multiplex PCR; TCRdb holds only in-frame clones, not every one. The sample yields 600,000 or so clones, roughly 12% seen once. Each sorted population was over 95% pure. These data are taken from a study of beta chain features in type 1 diabetes. General study findings and limits: TCRB CDR3 length was moderately but significantly reduced in all four CD4+ subsets of Type 1 diabetes patients.

The CDR3 length is 15 residues. V lost 4 bases, J lost 0 bases, and 12 bases lay in between. Looked up from germline, CDR1 is SNHLY and CDR2 is FYNNEI. Sequencing was performed on naive CD4+ T cells from blood. V usage is TRBV2 and J usage is TRBJ1-1, with D unclear. The receptor's source is a man under 40 with type 1 diabetes. The chain's CDR3 is CASSVQPGLNTEAFF. Here the CDR3 DNA reads TGTGCCAGCAGTGTTCAACCGGGATTGAACACTGAAGCTTTCTTT.